The 24 T cell receptor beta chains below all came from one sample that was sequenced in a study of memory CD4+ T cells and cytomegalovirus serostatus. Assay used: immunoSEQ multiplex PCR; TCRdb lists only in-frame clones, some missing. The sample lists roughly 50,000 clones, around 85% occurring once. The sort gate was single viable CD3+CD4+CD8-CD45RO+ cells for memory CD4+ T cells. Material: memory CD4+ T cells from blood. These receptors were taken from an adult in good health and CMV-seronegative.

The genes are TRBV6-5 and TRBJ1-5; D uncertain. This CDR3 contains 12 residues. Trimming cost V 10 bases and J 11 bases, with 18 bases left between them. Germline-derived CDR1 and CDR2 are MNHEY and SVGAGI. The CDR3 spells CATRDPGRSQHF. The CDR3 DNA reads as TGTGCCACCCGAGATCCCGGGCGGTCCCAGCATTTT.

The chain uses TRBV6-6 and TRBJ2-7; 7 bases are a match to TRBD1. CDR3 length equals 14 residues. Germline V CDR1 and CDR2: MNHNY, SVGAGI (reference sequence). With 7 bases clipped from V and 0 bases from J, the junction kept 6 bases outside the gene matches. This CDR3 reads CASTPGTASYEQYF. CDR3 sequence (DNA): TGTGCCAGCACTCCAGGGACAGCCTCCTACGAGCAGTACTTC.

The V call is TRBV5-1, the J call TRBJ2-2; no clear D. CDR3 length: 14 residues. Per the germline V gene, CDR1 is SGHRS and CDR2 is YFSETQ. Trimming removed 0 bases from V and 3 bases from J, with 6 bases in between. CDR3 nucleotides: TGCGCCAGCAGCTTGGTTCAGTACACCGGGGAGCTGTTTTTT. Translation: CASSLVQYTGELFF.

This CDR3 is CASSYSRETQYF. As DNA, the CDR3 is TGTGCCAGCAGTTACTCGCGAGAGACCCAGTACTTC. J is TRBJ2-5 and V is TRBV6-6; no firm D call. V lost 0 bases, J lost 4 bases, and 3 bases lay in between. The germline gives CDR1 MNHNY, CDR2 SVGAGI (reference sequence). The CDR3 loop spans 12 amino acids.

The chain couples TRBV4-1 to TRBJ2-2; a possible D gene is TRBD2 (6 bases). V shed 1 base and J shed 4 bases, with 10 bases lying between them. Germline loops: CDR1 MGHRA, CDR2 YSYEKL. This CDR3 contains 15 residues. The CDR3 DNA sequence: TGCGCCAGCAGCCAAGCCCGGGAGATCACCGGGGAGCTGTTTTTT. Protein product: CASSQAREITGELFF.

The chain has TRBV6-6 and TRBJ1-1; D uncertain. V shed 6 bases and J shed 0 bases, with 14 bases lying between them. Germline lookup yields CDR1 MNHNY and CDR2 SVGAGI (reference sequence). The length of the CDR3 is 15 residues. This CDR3 reads CASRSLTAVNTEAFF. CDR3 in DNA: TGTGCCAGCAGGTCCTTAACAGCGGTGAACACTGAAGCTTTCTTT.

The chain uses TRBV7-3 and TRBJ2-2; no reliable D call. Germline V gene sequence: CDR1 SGHTA, CDR2 FQGTGA. Trimming removed 5 bases from V and 6 bases from J, with 25 bases in between. The CDR3 has 18 residues. CDR3 in amino acids: CASSPSPPPRKEPGELFF. The CDR3 nucleotides are TGTGCCAGCAGCCCCTCTCCCCCACCTCGAAAAGAGCCCGGGGAGCTGTTTTTT.

The genes are TRBV14 and TRBJ2-5; D possibly corresponds to TRBD2 (5 bases). CDR3 length: 15 amino acids. Germline CDR1 and CDR2: SGHDN and FVKESK. V lost 5 bases and J 6 bases, leaving 19 bases between the germline ends. The CDR3 bases are TGTGCCAGCAGCGAAGGAATAGGGAGAGCCAAGACCCAGTACTTC. It is translated as CASSEGIGRAKTQYF.

The rearrangement uses TRBV19 and TRBJ2-6; 8 nucleotides line up with TRBD2. The CDR3 totals 17 residues. CDR1 is LNHDA, CDR2 SQIVND, per germline (reference sequence). J gave up 0 bases and V 9 bases, and 10 bases lay outside the gene matches. The CDR3 coding sequence is TGTGCCAGCAGCCCCGGGGGGGGGAGCTCTGGGGCCAACGTCCTGACTTTC. Its translation: CASSPGGGSSGANVLTF.

The chain has TRBV10-3 and TRBJ1-2, with D tentatively TRBD1 (5 bases). The CDR3 is made up of 12 amino acids. Trimming cost V 7 bases and J 8 bases, with 14 bases left between them. Germline CDR1 ENHRY, CDR2 SYGVKD. CDR3: CAITGGTGGYTF. The CDR3 DNA reads TGTGCCATCACCGGTGGGACGGGAGGCTACACCTTC.

The CDR3 loop is CASSRRGRQAYEQYF. The CDR3 DNA sequence: TGTGCCAGCAGCCGCCGCGGGCGTCAGGCCTACGAGCAGTACTTC. The rearrangement joins TRBV7-9 to TRBJ2-7; the D gene is possibly TRBD2 (5 bases). The CDR3 consists of 15 residues. Germline V gene lookup returns CDR1 SEHNR and CDR2 FQNEAQ (reference sequence). V lost 5 bases, J lost 2 bases, and 16 bases lay in between.

This clone has a handful of counts. The V call is TRBV4-2, the J call TRBJ1-6; D remains ambiguous. Germline CDR1 LGHNA, CDR2 YNFKEQ. Trimming cost V 0 bases and J 5 bases, with 8 bases left between them. CDR3 length equals 15 residues. CDR3 protein: CASSQDLRNNSPLHF. The CDR3 region has the DNA TGTGCCAGCAGCCAAGATCTCAGGAATAATTCACCCCTCCACTTT.

The chain uses TRBV30 and TRBJ2-1; 10 positions agree with TRBD1. Germline CDR1 GTSNPN, CDR2 SVGIG (reference sequence). This CDR3 has 12 amino acids. The V gene end was trimmed by 5 bases and the J gene end by 7 bases; junction bases not matched to a gene: 2. CDR3: CAWGGQGNEQFF. The CDR3 bases are TGTGCCTGGGGGGGACAGGGGAATGAGCAGTTCTTC.

The V call is TRBV25-1, the J call TRBJ2-2; D is tentatively TRBD1 or TRBD2 (5 bases each). The CDR3 sequence is 14 residues long. Germline CDR1 and CDR2: MGHDK and SYGVNS. V was trimmed by 2 bases and J by 4 bases, leaving 8 bases between them. CDR3 in amino acids: CASSETGLTGELFF. The CDR3 nucleotides are TGTGCCAGCAGTGAAACGGGGCTCACCGGGGAGCTGTTTTTT.

The chain links TRBV7-8 to TRBJ2-5; TRBD2 agrees at 8 bases. Germline lookup yields CDR1 SGHVS and CDR2 FQNEAQ. The trim removed 3 bases at V and 7 bases at J, leaving 13 bases unmatched. The CDR3 runs 16 residues. The CDR3: CASSFSYRQAGGTQYF. The CDR3 DNA follows: TGTGCCAGCAGCTTTTCTTATCGACAGGCGGGGGGGACCCAGTACTTC.

The chain links TRBV29-1 to TRBJ1-1; no clear D. Germline values: CDR1 SQVTM, CDR2 ANQGSEA. V was pared by 6 bases and J by 4 bases, with 15 bases between. The CDR3 totals 13 residues. DNA of the CDR3: TGCAGCGTAGCCGCGGAGGGAGGCACTGAAGCTTTCTTT. Translation: CSVAAEGGTEAFF.

This sequence joins TRBV5-1 and TRBJ1-4; 7 nucleotides align to TRBD1. Germline V gene data show CDR1 as SGHRS and CDR2 as YFSETQ. Unmatched junction bases numbered 9, after V lost 3 bases and J lost 4 bases. The CDR3 totals 16 residues. CDR3: CASSSGQEVINEKLFF. CDR3 DNA: TGCGCCAGCAGCTCCGGACAGGAAGTGATTAATGAAAAACTGTTTTTT.

The V and J genes are TRBV30 and TRBJ2-5; 11 nucleotides line up with TRBD2. CDR1 and CDR2 from the germline V gene are GTSNPN and SVGIG (reference sequence). The J segment lost 5 bases and the V segment lost 2 bases, leaving 4 bases of the junction unmatched. There are 14 residues in the CDR3. Written as DNA, the CDR3 is TGTGCCTGGAGTCCCTTAGCGGGAGGGGAGACCCAGTACTTC. This codes for CAWSPLAGGETQYF.

This clone showed up just a few times. The rearrangement joins TRBV5-6 to TRBJ1-1; no firm D call. V was trimmed by 0 bases and J by 3 bases, leaving 6 bases between them. The CDR3 totals 13 residues. Germline V gene lookup returns CDR1 SGHDT and CDR2 YYEEEE. For the CDR3, the DNA is TGTGCCAGCAGCTTGGGGGATCACACTGAAGCTTTCTTT. As protein: CASSLGDHTEAFF.

V is TRBV6-5 and J is TRBJ2-3; D call uncertain. CDR3 size: 13 residues. Per germline, CDR1 MNHEY and CDR2 SVGAGI. Deletions cut 0 bases from V and 6 bases from J, with 7 bases between. The CDR3 nucleotides are TGTGCCAGCAGTTACTCTGGCCAGGATACGCAGTATTTT. It encodes CASSYSGQDTQYF.

The chain recombines TRBV18 with TRBJ1-2, with 8 bases fitting TRBD1. This CDR3 is 14 amino acids long. J was trimmed by 4 bases and V by 3 bases; bases with no gene match: 4. Germline CDR1 reads KGHSH; CDR2 reads LQKENI. CDR3: CASSPGQEIYGYTF. The DNA of the CDR3 is TGTGCCAGCTCACCGGGACAGGAGATCTATGGCTACACCTTC.

This clone was found a few times. The V and J genes are TRBV5-1 and TRBJ2-1; 11 nucleotides align to TRBD2. Germline V gene data show CDR1 as SGHRS and CDR2 as YFSETQ. Unmatched junction bases numbered 5, after V lost 0 bases and J lost 9 bases. The CDR3 has 15 amino acids. CDR3: CASSLDSGRAAEQFF. DNA of the CDR3: TGCGCCAGCAGCTTGGATAGCGGGAGGGCCGCTGAGCAGTTCTTC.

The chain recombines TRBV2 with TRBJ2-4; 7 nucleotides line up with TRBD2. Trimming took 9 bases from V and 0 from J; bases not matched to a gene: 20. From germline, CDR1 is SNHLY and CDR2 FYNNEI. The CDR3 has 19 residues. CDR3 sequence: CARKGQRDPHLLAKNIQYF. Here the CDR3 DNA reads TGTGCCAGAAAAGGCCAGCGGGACCCACATCTTCTAGCCAAAAACATTCAGTACTTC.

The V gene is TRBV9, the J gene TRBJ1-3; no firm D call. Trimming removed 0 bases from V and 2 bases from J, with 12 bases in between. The germline V gene encodes CDR1 SGDLS and CDR2 YYNGEE. The CDR3 covers 16 residues. The chain's CDR3 is CASSVGGGIAGNTIYF. CDR3 sequence (DNA): TGTGCCAGCAGCGTAGGCGGAGGGATTGCTGGAAACACCATATATTTT. Drawing the rest from reference TRBV9 and TRBJ1-3, the complete variable domain is DSGVTQTPKHLITATGQRVTLRCSPRSGDLSVYWYQQSLDQGLQFLIQYYNGEERAKGNILERFSAQQFPDLHSELNLSSLELGDSALYFCASSVGGGIAGNTIYFGEGSWLTVV.